This T cell receptor beta chain emerged from a study of cytomegalovirus exposure and HLA in healthy donors. Turning to the study itself: Out of 180 million or so T cells, an earlier analysis found roughly 100 million unique TCR beta sequences in total.

Study-level points and caveats: When analyzed later, a missense DCLRE1C variant was found to be linked to TCR beta V- and J-gene trimming. Among TCR beta chains of equal frequency, HLA-associated ones were more clonally expanded in a later analysis. The study flagged approximately 180 TCR beta chains as cytomegalovirus-associated.

Vbeta (60) and Jbeta (13) primers were used in the PCR. The method was immunoSEQ multiplex PCR; TCRdb's version includes in-frame clones alone and lacks a portion of them. The data show over 150,000 clones, roughly 85% seen once. Trimming left V 7 bases short and J 7 bases short, with 20 bases between. Germline CDR1 MDHEN, CDR2 SYDVKM. This CDR3 has 15 amino acids. This clone was found once. Its antigen is as yet unknown. The source of this sequence is a woman between 50 and 59 years old in good health and CMV-seronegative. The chain uses TRBV28 and TRBJ1-5, with D possibly being TRBD1 (6 bases). Sequencing used PBMCs. The CDR3 nucleotides read TGTGCCAGCACCATTTCACAGGGTCGAGGGCAGCCCCAGCATTTT. Protein sequence: CASTISQGRGQPQHF. Supplemented by reference TRBV28 and TRBJ1-5, the full variable domain reads DVKVTQSSRYLVKRTGEKVFLECVQDMDHENMFWYRQDPGLGLRLIYFSYDVKMKEKGDIPEGYSVSREKKERFSLILESASTNQTSMYLCASTISQGRGQPQHFGDGTRLSIL.